This is a list of T cell receptor beta chains from one sample in a study of blood T cells in healthy people across ages. TCRdb re-called the 5' RACE reads with MiXCR, one entry per CDR3 protein. The repertoire holds almost 1 million distinct CDR3 sequences, with just over 50% as singletons. The sequenced sample was blood. The receptors shown here come from a woman in her sixties or seventies in good health. CDR3s leave out the opening cysteine and the closing phenylalanine or tryptophan. The order of the fields is J gene, V gene, CDR3 protein.

TRBJ2-7,TRBV20-1,STSGQSYEQY
TRBJ2-5,TRBV29-1,SVDLGLAVSETQY
TRBJ2-7,TRBV18,ASSPPTRVDEQY
TRBJ1-1,TRBV10-3,AISDLGGQGSEAF
TRBJ1-4,TRBV28,ASSWGTTTNEKLF
TRBJ2-4,TRBV25-1,ASSDSGGSLY
TRBJ1-5,TRBV7-9,AGSPDRANQPQH
TRBJ2-2,TRBV7-9,ASSVSGGYPGELF
TRBJ2-1,TRBV20-1,SARGPSRVPF
TRBJ2-4,TRBV2,ASSQTGTAGQY
TRBJ2-1,TRBV7-2,ACSPRGQYNEQF
TRBJ2-5,TRBV10-3,AISVFDWNEQY
TRBJ2-7,TRBV4-1,ASSQVEQGSEQY
TRBJ1-4,TRBV6-5,ASSSLGEKLF
TRBJ2-4,TRBV7-2,ASSLSGDDIQY
TRBJ2-3,TRBV15,ATSRDAGADTQY
TRBJ2-1,TRBV6-5,ASSYSSEQF
TRBJ2-5,TRBV11-3,ASSLTSDEQY
-,TRBV4-2,ASSHVGGLGVYEQY
TRBJ2-1,TRBV10-3,AISSQGKQVNEQF
TRBJ2-3,TRBV7-3,ASSRVGGTTDTQY
TRBJ2-6,TRBV7-2,ASSPRGGSGSGANVLT
TRBJ1-6,TRBV6-1,ASTPDRGTSPLH
TRBJ2-7,TRBV27,ASSLRGQGLHEQY
TRBJ1-1,TRBV7-9,ASSLVFTEAF
TRBJ1-2,TRBV7-9,ASSNPGQVDGYT
TRBJ2-6,TRBV2,ASGTGASGANVLT
-,TRBV20-1,SSPGRVDTYEQY
TRBJ2-1,TRBV7-3,ASSLQGPPYNEQF
-,TRBV7-9,ASSGQGEDRYEQY
TRBJ2-7,TRBV4-1,ASSLPTGGYEQY
TRBJ2-5,TRBV29-1,SVEGSLGSVETQY
TRBJ2-7,TRBV6-5,ASRGGGTVGDEQY
TRBJ2-3,TRBV7-2,ASSLYQGSTDTQY
TRBJ2-5,TRBV4-1,ASSQGGEETQY
TRBJ1-2,TRBV5-4,ASSLVGQYYGYT
TRBJ2-4,TRBV29-1,GVRQGGGKNIQY
TRBJ1-4,TRBV4-3,ASSLSPRGNEKLF
TRBJ2-3,TRBV11-3,ASSVGQRGDTQY
TRBJ2-3,TRBV24-1,ATSDRAWDRGETDTQY
TRBJ2-7,TRBV14,ASSLEPHEQY
TRBJ2-5,TRBV7-2,ASSFHGPGETQY
TRBJ1-4,TRBV27,ASSLFWGRVEKLF
TRBJ2-3,TRBV5-1,ASSPTSSSTDTQY
TRBJ2-4,TRBV3-1,ASSRSGVENIQY
TRBJ2-3,TRBV9,ASSGGTGFEDTQY
TRBJ1-5,TRBV3-1,ASSRDRAQHPQH
-,TRBV25-1,ASSRQGFPETQY
TRBJ2-3,TRBV6-6,ASSHDPSTDTQY
TRBJ2-4,TRBV7-8,ASSSPRRTGGHVSKNIQY
TRBJ2-7,TRBV28,ASKYGGGYEQY
TRBJ2-3,TRBV3-1,ASSQGRPLTDTQY
TRBJ2-6,TRBV6-5,ASRLDTGANVLT
TRBJ1-2,TRBV5-1,ASSLVGRKEGKNYGYT